The sequence of this TCR beta chain was determined in a study of cytomegalovirus exposure and HLA in healthy donors. It was with 60 Vbeta and 13 Jbeta primers that the PCR ran. Per the original data handling: Unique TCR beta chains totaled approximately 83 million in a later count, with around 11 million of them shared. Sequencing used immunoSEQ multiplex PCR; TCRdb keeps in-frame clones, though not all of them. The V and J calls and clone size come from that table; D and trimming were worked out from the DNA. Recorded for this sample: about 55,000 clones. Germline V gene sequence: CDR1 PRHDT, CDR2 FYEKMQ (reference sequence). The CDR3 runs 16 residues. V shed 2 bases, J shed 4 bases, and the junction held 10 bases outside the gene matches.

The receptor's source is a woman aged 60-70 years in good health and CMV-seropositive. The sample consisted of PBMCs. V gene TRBV13 combines with J gene TRBJ1-2; 7 nucleotides match TRBD1. The CDR3 loop is CASSLSAGGSGYGYTF. In DNA, the CDR3 is TGTGCCAGCAGCTTATCGGCAGGGGGGTCGGGCTATGGCTACACCTTC.